These T cell receptor beta chains were read from a single sample in a study of long-term antiretroviral therapy in people with HIV. Here immunoSEQ multiplex PCR was the method, and the copy in TCRdb shows in-frame clones only, minus some. Among thousands of clones listed, roughly 80% were seen once. Sequencing was performed on unsorted PBMCs, taken 2.5 to 2.7 years before starting antiretroviral therapy. The source is a man aged 35-49 years with HIV. Each CDR3 is given with its conserved first and last residue. The D gene is left open where the match is weak. The size field is filled for only some rows; it gives once, few, many or a size class.

clone_size j_call v_call d_call cdr3_aa cdr3_nt
- TRBJ1-2 TRBV30 - CAWTLTESYGYTF TGTGCCTGGACTTTGACAGAGAGCTATGGCTACACCTTC
- TRBJ1-1 TRBV5-1 TRBD1 CASSQPGTGGPEAFF TGCGCCAGCAGCCAACCCGGGACAGGGGGACCTGAAGCTTTCTTT
- TRBJ2-6 TRBV6-4 - CASSRDSGANVLTF TGTGCCAGCAGCAGGGACTCTGGGGCCAACGTCCTGACTTTC
- TRBJ1-6 TRBV19 - CASSIGQGTPLHF TGTGCCAGTAGTATAGGCCAGGGGACACCCCTCCACTTT
- TRBJ2-7 TRBV11-3 - CASSSRLGGEQYF TGTGCCAGCAGCTCGCGACTGGGGGGCGAGCAATACTTC
- TRBJ2-3 TRBV6-6 TRBD2 CASSLPASGGTDTQYF TGTGCCAGCAGTTTACCCGCTAGCGGGGGGACAGATACGCAGTATTTT
once TRBJ1-3 TRBV28 - CASYGGPFGGNTIYF TGTGCCAGCTATGGAGGGCCCTTTGGGGGAAACACCATATATTTT
- TRBJ2-4 TRBV27 - CASSLTGSLNIQYF TGTGCCAGCAGTTTAACGGGCAGCTTAAACATTCAGTACTTC
few TRBJ2-7 TRBV7-2 TRBD2 CASSLGTLAGPTYEQYF TGTGCCAGCAGCTTAGGAACACTAGCGGGGCCTACCTACGAGCAGTACTTC
once TRBJ2-7 TRBV7-2 TRBD2 CASSPAGLAGGLEQYF TGTGCCAGCAGCCCCGCTGGACTAGCGGGGGGGCTCGAGCAGTACTTC
once TRBJ2-7 TRBV5-1 - CASSHSFSYEQYF TGCGCCAGCTCCCACAGTTTTTCCTACGAGCAGTACTTC
- TRBJ2-3 TRBV25-1 TRBD2 CASSASPLAGTDTQYF TGTGCCAGCAGTGCCTCGCCGCTAGCGGGCACAGATACGCAGTATTTT
hyperexpanded TRBJ1-2 TRBV19 - CASEAGYGYTF TGTGCCAGCGAGGCTGGCTATGGCTACACCTTC
once TRBJ2-3 TRBV25-1 TRBD2 CASSVPTGGVTDTQYF TGTGCCAGCAGTGTACCCACGGGGGGGGTCACAGATACGCAGTATTTT
once TRBJ1-4 TRBV5-6 - CASSLGVTNEKLFF TGTGCCAGCAGCTTGGGAGTCACTAATGAAAAACTGTTTTTT
- TRBJ2-7 TRBV6-6 - CASNPTWLDEQYF TGTGCCAGCAACCCGACTTGGTTGGACGAGCAGTACTTC
- TRBJ1-6 TRBV14 - CASSQARLYNSPLHF TGTGCCAGCAGCCAAGCACGGCTCTATAATTCACCCCTCCACTTT
- TRBJ1-2 TRBV6-1 - CASLKGGGDGYTF TGTGCCAGCTTAAAAGGGGGAGGGGATGGCTACACCTTC
- TRBJ1-1 TRBV6-5 - CASLRGQNTEAFF TGTGCCAGCTTACGCGGACAGAACACTGAAGCTTTCTTT
- TRBJ2-1 TRBV27 - CASSLGFGNEQFF TGTGCCAGCAGCCTAGGGTTCGGAAATGAGCAGTTCTTC
- TRBJ2-2 TRBV2 TRBD1 CASSVRTGGAANTGELFF TGTGCCAGCAGTGTGCGGACAGGGGGCGCTGCGAACACCGGGGAGCTGTTTTTT
- TRBJ2-3 TRBV6-6 - CASTRTDTQYF TGTGCCAGCACAAGGACAGATACGCAGTATTTT
- TRBJ1-1 TRBV4-1 TRBD1 CASSQITTGVGNTEAFF TGCGCCAGCAGCCAAATCACGACAGGGGTGGGGAACACTGAAGCTTTCTTT
- TRBJ2-6 TRBV28 TRBD1 CASSPDRGWANVLTF TGTGCCAGCAGTCCCGACAGGGGCTGGGCCAACGTCCTGACTTTC
- TRBJ1-5 TRBV18 - CASSPQGNSNQPQHF TGTGCCAGCTCACCTCAGGGAAATAGCAATCAGCCCCAGCATTTT
- TRBJ1-1 TRBV27 - CASSSTRGTEAFF TGTGCCAGCAGTTCCACAAGGGGGACTGAAGCTTTCTTT
few TRBJ2-7 TRBV28 - CASSLRGASYEQYF TGTGCCAGCAGTCTAAGGGGGGCCTCCTACGAGCAGTACTTC
- TRBJ1-3 TRBV4-3 - CASSQDWISGNTIYF TGCGCCAGCAGCCAAGATTGGATATCTGGAAACACCATATATTTT
- TRBJ2-7 TRBV4-1 TRBD1 CASSQTLGTGGSYEQYF TGCGCCAGCAGCCAAACCCTAGGGACAGGGGGCAGCTACGAGCAGTACTTC
- TRBJ2-2 TRBV29-1 TRBD2 CSVPFLSGGDTANTGELFF TGCAGCGTTCCCTTCCTCAGCGGGGGAGACACCGCGAACACCGGGGAGCTGTTTTTT
- TRBJ1-6 TRBV7-2 TRBD1 CASSLGLRQGGSPLHF TGTGCCAGCAGCTTAGGTCTGCGACAGGGGGGGTCACCCCTCCACTTT
- TRBJ1-3 TRBV10-2 TRBD1 CASSPNTGVGNTIYF TGCGCCAGCAGCCCCAATACAGGGGTTGGAAACACCATATATTTT
- TRBJ2-7 TRBV29-1 - CSVPSWNSYEQYF TGCAGCGTTCCCAGCTGGAATTCCTACGAGCAGTACTTC
- TRBJ1-1 TRBV18 - CASSLHRVTEAFF TGTGCCAGCTCACTACACAGGGTCACTGAAGCTTTCTTT
- TRBJ2-5 TRBV27 - CASGFGGETQYF TGTGCCAGTGGTTTCGGGGGAGAGACCCAGTACTTC
- TRBJ1-2 TRBV19 TRBD1 CASSGRDRGHGYTF TGTGCCAGTAGTGGCCGGGACAGGGGACATGGCTACACCTTC
- TRBJ1-2 TRBV5-1 - CASSLDETAANYGYTF TGCGCCAGCAGCTTGGATGAGACGGCCGCTAACTATGGCTACACCTTC
- TRBJ1-5 TRBV7-9 - CATTKQGGQPQHF TGTGCCACCACGAAACAGGGAGGTCAGCCCCAGCATTTT
- TRBJ2-7 TRBV5-1 TRBD1 CASSPGQAAYEQYF TGCGCCAGCAGCCCAGGACAGGCGGCTTACGAGCAGTACTTC
- TRBJ2-7 TRBV27 - CASWGHRTPYEQYF TGTGCCAGCTGGGGACACCGGACCCCCTACGAGCAGTACTTC
once TRBJ1-4 TRBV4-3 - CASSQDRGTPYGEKLFF TGCGCCAGCAGCCAGGACCGCGGGACACCCTACGGGGAAAAACTGTTTTTT
large TRBJ1-1 TRBV28 - CASSFGGAGLNTEAFF TGTGCCAGCAGTTTCGGAGGTGCAGGACTGAACACTGAAGCTTTCTTT
once TRBJ2-7 TRBV9 TRBD2 CASSVVSGGGEQYF TGTGCCAGCAGCGTAGTGAGCGGGGGAGGGGAGCAGTACTTC
- TRBJ2-3 TRBV5-1 - CASSVVSPSTDTQYF TGCGCCAGCAGCGTGGTTTCTCCTAGCACAGATACGCAGTATTTT
- TRBJ2-3 TRBV9 - CASSVEAGTSTDTQYF TGTGCCAGCAGCGTAGAAGCCGGAACGAGCACAGATACGCAGTATTTT
- TRBJ2-5 TRBV6-1 - CASSVKAETQYF TGTGCCAGCAGTGTGAAGGCGGAGACCCAGTACTTC
- TRBJ2-7 TRBV10-3 - CAISESLSSHEQYF TGTGCCATCAGTGAGTCTCTGAGTTCCCACGAGCAGTACTTC
- TRBJ2-7 TRBV7-9 - CASSLIGAESYEQYF TGTGCCAGCAGCTTAATCGGTGCAGAGAGCTACGAGCAGTACTTC
once TRBJ2-7 TRBV27 - CASSLALHSYEQYF TGTGCCAGCAGTTTAGCTCTGCATTCCTACGAGCAGTACTTC
- TRBJ1-4 TRBV10-3 - CAISESGATNEKLFF TGTGCCATCAGTGAGTCCGGTGCAACTAATGAAAAACTGTTTTTT
few TRBJ2-2 TRBV6-1 - CASSDVVIELNKAGELFF TGTGCCAGCAGTGACGTGGTCATTGAACTTAACAAAGCCGGGGAGCTGTTTTTT